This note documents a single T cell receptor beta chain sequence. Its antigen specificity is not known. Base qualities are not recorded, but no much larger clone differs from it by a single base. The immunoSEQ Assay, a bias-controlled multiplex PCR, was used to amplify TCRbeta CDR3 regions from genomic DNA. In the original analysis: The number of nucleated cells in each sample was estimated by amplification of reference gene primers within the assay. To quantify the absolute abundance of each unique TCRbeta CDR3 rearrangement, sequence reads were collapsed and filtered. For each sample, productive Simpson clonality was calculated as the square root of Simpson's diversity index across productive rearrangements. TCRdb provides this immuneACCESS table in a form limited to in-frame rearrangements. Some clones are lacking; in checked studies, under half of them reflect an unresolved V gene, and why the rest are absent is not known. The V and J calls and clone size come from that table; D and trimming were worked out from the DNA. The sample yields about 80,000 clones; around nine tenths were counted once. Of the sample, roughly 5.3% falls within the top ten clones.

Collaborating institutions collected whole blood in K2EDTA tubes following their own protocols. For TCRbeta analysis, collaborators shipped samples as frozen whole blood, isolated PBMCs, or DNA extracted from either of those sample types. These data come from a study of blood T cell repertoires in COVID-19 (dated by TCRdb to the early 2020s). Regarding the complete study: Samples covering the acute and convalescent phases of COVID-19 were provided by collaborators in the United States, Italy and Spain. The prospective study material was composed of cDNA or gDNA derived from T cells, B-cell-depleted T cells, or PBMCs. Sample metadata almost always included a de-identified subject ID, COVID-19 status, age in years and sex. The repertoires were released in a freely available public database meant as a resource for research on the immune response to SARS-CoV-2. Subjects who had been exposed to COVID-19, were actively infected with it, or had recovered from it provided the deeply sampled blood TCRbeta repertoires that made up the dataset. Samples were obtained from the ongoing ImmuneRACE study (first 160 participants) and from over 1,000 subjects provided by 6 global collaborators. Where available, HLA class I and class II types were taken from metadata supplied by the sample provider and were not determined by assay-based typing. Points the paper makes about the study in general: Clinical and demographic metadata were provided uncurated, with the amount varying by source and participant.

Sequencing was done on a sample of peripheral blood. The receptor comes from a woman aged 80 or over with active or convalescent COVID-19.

The nucleotide sequence reads as follows: TGTGCCAGCTCACCACGGACAGGGAGGTCCTACGAGCAGTACTTC. Its translation is CASSPRTGRSYEQYF. The chain couples TRBV18 to TRBJ2-7, and 8 junction bases match TRBD1. Trimming leaves V shorter by 1 base and J shorter by 1 base, with the junction holding 3 bases beyond the gene matches. CDR1 and CDR2 (KGHSH, LQKENI) derive from the germline V gene. Taken from cysteine to phenylalanine, the CDR3 has 15 residues. Just the 45-base CDR3 DNA is kept, in frame starting at base 1.